The 10 T cell receptor beta chains presented below share a single source sample, sequenced in a study of circulating CD8 cells and anti-PD-1 response in melanoma. Each library started from about 15 ng of total RNA using the QIAseq Immune Repertoire TCR panel. TCRdb re-called the reads with MiXCR, one entry per CDR3 protein. The data show roughly 1,200 distinct CDR3 sequences, with roughly 6.7% seen just once and 5.5% held by the top ten. Sorting of live CD3+CD8+TCRalphabeta+ cells by PD-1 and/or TIGIT gave four subsets. Sequenced here: CD8+ T cells from PBMCs, sampled at baseline or after one month of anti-PD-1 therapy (not recorded which). The receptors come from a human donor with melanoma.

This clonotype is classed as large. This chain joins TRBV4-1 and TRBJ1-2; 8 bases are shared with TRBD1. J gave up 3 bases and V 1 base, and 4 bases lay outside the gene matches. In germline, CDR1 is MGHRA, CDR2 YSYEKL. The CDR3 totals 15 residues. CDR3 in DNA: TGCGCCAGCAGCCAAGTGGGGACAGGCCACTATGGCTACACCTTC. It is translated as CASSQVGTGHYGYTF.

Within the sample, this clonotype is medium-sized. Here the CDR3 DNA reads TGTGCCAGCAGTCAGGGGGCGGGTGGCACTGAAGCTTTCTTT. It encodes CASSQGAGGTEAFF. The chain combines TRBV12-3 or TRBV12-4 with TRBJ1-1; 8 nucleotides match TRBD1. The CDR3 runs 14 residues. The V and J ends lost 5 bases and 4 bases, in that order; junction bases with no gene match: 6.

This clonotype is deemed medium-sized. The genes are TRBV12-3 or TRBV12-4 and TRBJ2-1; TRBD2 matches 11 bases. V lost 3 bases to trimming and J lost 10 bases; unmatched junction nucleotides: 8. The CDR3 is 15 residues long. CDR3 in amino acids: CASSLLSGGAQEQFF. CDR3 DNA: TGTGCCAGCAGTTTGCTTAGCGGGGGGGCCCAGGAGCAGTTCTTC.

Regarding this clonotype: One base away lies a much larger clone, so this may be a sequencing read error. V usage is TRBV5-6 and J usage is TRBJ2-7; unclear D gene. CDR1 is SGHDT, CDR2 YYEEEE, per germline. V was pared by 0 bases and J by 6 bases, with 10 bases between. The CDR3 sequence is 13 residues long. The CDR3: CASSLGPNFEQYF. The CDR3 DNA sequence: TGTGCCAGCAGCTTGGGTCCGAACTTCGAGCAGTACTTC.

Relative to its sample, this clonotype is large. The chain combines TRBV28 with TRBJ2-3; 9 nucleotides agree with TRBD1. The CDR3 has 16 residues. The V gene end was trimmed by 6 bases and the J gene end by 3 bases; junction bases not matched to a gene: 10. Germline-derived CDR1 and CDR2 are MDHEN and SYDVKM. The CDR3 spells CASRTLMGQGTDTQYF. In DNA, the CDR3 is TGTGCCAGCAGGACCTTAATGGGACAGGGAACAGATACGCAGTATTTT.

By share of the sample, this clonotype is large. The chain links TRBV20-1 to TRBJ2-7; D call uncertain. Trimming left V 4 bases short and J 2 bases short, with 15 bases between. CDR1 and CDR2 (germline): DFQATT, SNEGSKA (reference sequence). The CDR3 runs to 14 residues. CDR3 sequence: CSATGQSEPYEQYF. Here the CDR3 DNA reads TGCAGTGCTACCGGTCAGAGCGAGCCCTACGAGCAGTACTTC.

This clonotype qualifies as medium-sized. V and J are TRBV7-8 and TRBJ2-3; D call uncertain. Between the trimmed V and J ends, which lost 5 bases and 5 bases, there was a span of 11 bases. Germline V lookup: CDR1 SGHVS, CDR2 FQNEAQ. This CDR3 comprises 13 residues. DNA of the CDR3: TGTGCCAGCAGCCCAGCTGGTGGAGATACGCAGTATTTT. Protein product: CASSPAGGDTQYF.

By share, this clonotype counts as large. The chain is built from TRBV19 and TRBJ1-6, with D unresolved. Germline CDR1 LNHDA, CDR2 SQIVND (reference sequence). The germline V and J ends were trimmed by 5 bases and 4 bases, with 15 bases remaining between them. The CDR3 is 16 residues long. The chain's CDR3 is CASSDQAGEYNSPLHF. CDR3 bases: TGTGCCAGTAGTGATCAAGCCGGAGAGTATAATTCACCCCTCCACTTT. The entire variable domain, with the rest obtained from reference TRBV19 and TRBJ1-6, is as follows: DGGITQSPKYLFRKEGQNVTLSCEQNLNHDAMYWYRQDPGQGLRLIYYSQIVNDFQKGDIAEGYSVSREKKESFPLTVTSAQKNPTAFYLCASSDQAGEYNSPLHFGNGTRLTVT.

This clonotype is judged medium-sized. The chain has TRBV27 and TRBJ2-2; D might be TRBD1 (5 bases). The V and J ends lost 5 bases and 3 bases respectively, with 10 bases between them. The CDR3 is 14 residues long. The germline V gene encodes CDR1 MNHEY and CDR2 SMNVEV (reference sequence). The CDR3 DNA sequence: TGTGCCAGCAGTCCGACAGTTCACACCGGGGAGCTGTTTTTT. This gives the protein CASSPTVHTGELFF.

By share, this clonotype ranks as medium-sized. The rearrangement joins TRBV10-2 to TRBJ2-1; D ambiguous. The CDR3 totals 10 residues. In germline, CDR1 is WSHSY, CDR2 SAAADI. The V end lost 8 bases, the J end lost 10 bases, and 9 bases lay between the germline ends. The CDR3: CASGDWEQFF. The DNA for the CDR3 is TGCGCCAGCGGCGACTGGGAGCAGTTCTTC.